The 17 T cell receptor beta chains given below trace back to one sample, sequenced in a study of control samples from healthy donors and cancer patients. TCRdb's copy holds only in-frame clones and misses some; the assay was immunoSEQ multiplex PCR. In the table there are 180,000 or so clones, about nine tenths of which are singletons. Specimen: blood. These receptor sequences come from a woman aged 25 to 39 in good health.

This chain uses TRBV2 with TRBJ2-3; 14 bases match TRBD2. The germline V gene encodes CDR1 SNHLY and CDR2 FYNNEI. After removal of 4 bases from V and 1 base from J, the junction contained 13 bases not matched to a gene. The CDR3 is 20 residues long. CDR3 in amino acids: CASSAPTGTSGGPRTDTQYF. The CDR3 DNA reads TGTGCCAGCAGTGCTCCGACGGGGACTAGCGGGGGACCCCGCACAGATACGCAGTATTTT.

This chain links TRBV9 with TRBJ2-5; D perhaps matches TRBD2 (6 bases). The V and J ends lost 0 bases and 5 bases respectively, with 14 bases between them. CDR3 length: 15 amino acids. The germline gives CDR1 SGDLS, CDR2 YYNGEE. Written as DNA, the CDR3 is TGTGCCAGCAGCGTAGCTAGCGTTCCAATGGAGACCCAGTACTTC. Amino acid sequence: CASSVASVPMETQYF.

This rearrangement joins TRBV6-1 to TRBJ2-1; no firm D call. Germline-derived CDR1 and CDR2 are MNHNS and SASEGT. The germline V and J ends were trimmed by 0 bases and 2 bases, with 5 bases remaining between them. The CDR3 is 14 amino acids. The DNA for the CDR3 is TGTGCCAGCAGTGAAGCCCATACCTACAATGAGCAGTTCTTC. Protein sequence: CASSEAHTYNEQFF.

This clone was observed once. In DNA form, the CDR3 reads TGTGCCAGCAGCTTAGGGACAGGGACGAACACTGAAGCTTTCTTT. Protein: CASSLGTGTNTEAFF. This chain uses TRBV7-2 with TRBJ1-1, with TRBD1 matching 8 bases. Germline V gene sequence: CDR1 SGHTA, CDR2 FQGNSA. Germline trimming cut 1 base from V and 1 base from J; bases unmatched to any gene: 2. The CDR3 is 15 residues long.

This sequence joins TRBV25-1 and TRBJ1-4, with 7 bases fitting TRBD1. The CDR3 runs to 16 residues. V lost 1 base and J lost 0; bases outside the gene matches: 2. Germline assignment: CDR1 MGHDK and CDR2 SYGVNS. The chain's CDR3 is CASSEWDRATNEKLFF. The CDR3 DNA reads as TGTGCCAGCAGTGAATGGGACAGAGCAACTAATGAAAAACTGTTTTTT.

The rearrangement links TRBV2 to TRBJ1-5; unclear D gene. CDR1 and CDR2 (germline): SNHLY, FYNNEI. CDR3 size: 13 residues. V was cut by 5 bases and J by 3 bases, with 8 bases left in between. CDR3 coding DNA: TGTGCCAGCAGTTTGAGTTCCAATCAGCCCCAGCATTTT. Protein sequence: CASSLSSNQPQHF. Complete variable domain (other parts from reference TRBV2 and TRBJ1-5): EPEVTQTPSHQVTQMGQEVILRCVPISNHLYFYWYRQILGQKVEFLVSFYNNEISEKSEIFDDQFSVERPDGSNFTLKIRSTKLEDSAMYFCASSLSSNQPQHFGDGTRLSIL.

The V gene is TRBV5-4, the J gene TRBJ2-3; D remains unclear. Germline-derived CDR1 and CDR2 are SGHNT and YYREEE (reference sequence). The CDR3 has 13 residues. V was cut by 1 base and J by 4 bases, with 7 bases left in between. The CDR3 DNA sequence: TGTGCCAGCAGCTTGAAGGGCGCAGATACGCAGTATTTT. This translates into CASSLKGADTQYF.

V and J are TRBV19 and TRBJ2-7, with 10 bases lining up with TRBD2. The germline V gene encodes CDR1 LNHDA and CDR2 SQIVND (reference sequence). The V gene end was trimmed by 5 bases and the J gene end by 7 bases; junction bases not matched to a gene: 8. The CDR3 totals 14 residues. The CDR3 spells CASSSSGSKWEQYF. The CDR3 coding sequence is TGTGCCAGTAGTTCTAGCGGGAGTAAATGGGAGCAGTACTTC.

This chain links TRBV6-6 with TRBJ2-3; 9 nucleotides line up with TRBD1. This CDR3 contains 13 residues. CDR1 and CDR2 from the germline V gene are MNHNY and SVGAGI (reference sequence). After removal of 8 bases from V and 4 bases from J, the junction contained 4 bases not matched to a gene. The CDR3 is CASLRQGADTQYF. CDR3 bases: TGTGCCAGCCTCCGACAGGGGGCAGATACGCAGTATTTT.

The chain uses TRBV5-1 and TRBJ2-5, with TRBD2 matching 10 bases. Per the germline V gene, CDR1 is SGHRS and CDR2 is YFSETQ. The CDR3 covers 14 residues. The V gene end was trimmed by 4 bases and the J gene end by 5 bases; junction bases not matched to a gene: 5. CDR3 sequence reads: CASSLSGGKETQYF. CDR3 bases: TGCGCCAGCAGCCTTAGCGGGGGGAAGGAGACCCAGTACTTC.

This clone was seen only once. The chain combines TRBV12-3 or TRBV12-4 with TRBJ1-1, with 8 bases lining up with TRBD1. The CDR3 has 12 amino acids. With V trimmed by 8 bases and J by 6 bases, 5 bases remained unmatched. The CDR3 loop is CASDRGYAEAFF. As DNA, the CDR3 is TGTGCCAGCGACAGGGGTTACGCTGAAGCTTTCTTT.

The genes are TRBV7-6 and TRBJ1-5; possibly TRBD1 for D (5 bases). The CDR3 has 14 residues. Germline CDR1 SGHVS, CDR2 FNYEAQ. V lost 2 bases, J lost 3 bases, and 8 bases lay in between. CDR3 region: CASSLQGINQPQHF. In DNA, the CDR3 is TGTGCCAGCAGCTTACAGGGTATCAATCAGCCCCAGCATTTT. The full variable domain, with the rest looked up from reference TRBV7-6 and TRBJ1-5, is GAGVSQSPRYKVTKRGQDVALRCDPISGHVSLYWYRQALGQGPEFLTYFNYEAQQDKSGLPNDRFSAERPEGSISTLTIQRTEQRDSAMYRCASSLQGINQPQHFGDGTRLSIL.

The CDR3 sequence: CASIRTGNYGYTF. The CDR3 DNA reads TGTGCCAGCATCAGGACAGGGAACTATGGCTACACCTTC. The chain recombines TRBV7-9 with TRBJ1-2, with 8 bases lining up with TRBD1. The ends lost 7 bases at V and 2 bases at J; junction bases unmatched: 3. CDR1 is SEHNR and CDR2 is FQNEAQ in the germline V gene (reference sequence). This CDR3 has 13 residues.

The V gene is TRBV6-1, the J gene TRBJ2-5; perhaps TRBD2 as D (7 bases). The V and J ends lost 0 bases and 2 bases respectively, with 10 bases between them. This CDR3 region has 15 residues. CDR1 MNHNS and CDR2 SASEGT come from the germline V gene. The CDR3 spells CASSEAGGGQETQYF. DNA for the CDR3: TGTGCCAGCAGTGAAGCAGGGGGGGGGCAAGAGACCCAGTACTTC.

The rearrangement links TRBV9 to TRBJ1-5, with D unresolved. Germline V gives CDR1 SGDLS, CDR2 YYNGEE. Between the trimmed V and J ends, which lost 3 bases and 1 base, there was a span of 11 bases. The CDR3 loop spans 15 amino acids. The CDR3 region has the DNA TGTGCCAGCAGCGCCCTCCCGGGGAGCAATCAGCCCCAGCATTTT. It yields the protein CASSALPGSNQPQHF.

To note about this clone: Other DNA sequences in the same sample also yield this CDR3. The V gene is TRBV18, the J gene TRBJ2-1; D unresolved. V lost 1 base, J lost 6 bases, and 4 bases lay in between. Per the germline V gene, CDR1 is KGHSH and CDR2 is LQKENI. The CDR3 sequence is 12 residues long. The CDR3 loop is CASSPLANEQFF. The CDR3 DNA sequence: TGTGCCAGCTCACCACTAGCCAATGAGCAGTTCTTC.

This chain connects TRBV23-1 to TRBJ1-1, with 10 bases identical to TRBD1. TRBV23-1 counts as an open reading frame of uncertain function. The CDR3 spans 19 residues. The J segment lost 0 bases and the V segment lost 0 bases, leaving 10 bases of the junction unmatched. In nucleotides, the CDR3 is TGCGCCAGCAGTCAATCGCTGACAGGGGGCGCGGGGATGAACACTGAAGCTTTCTTT. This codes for CASSQSLTGGAGMNTEAFF.